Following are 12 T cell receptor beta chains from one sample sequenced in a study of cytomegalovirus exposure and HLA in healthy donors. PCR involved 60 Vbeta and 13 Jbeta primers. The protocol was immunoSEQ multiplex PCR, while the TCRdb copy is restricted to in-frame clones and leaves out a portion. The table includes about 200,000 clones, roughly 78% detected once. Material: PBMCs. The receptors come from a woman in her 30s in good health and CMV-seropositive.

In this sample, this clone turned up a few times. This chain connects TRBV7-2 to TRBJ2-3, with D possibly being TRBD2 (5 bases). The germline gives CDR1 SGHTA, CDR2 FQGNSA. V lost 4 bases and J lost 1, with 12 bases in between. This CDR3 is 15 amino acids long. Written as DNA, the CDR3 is TGTGCCAGCAGCTCCGACTCAGCGGGCACAGATACGCAGTATTTT. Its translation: CASSSDSAGTDTQYF.

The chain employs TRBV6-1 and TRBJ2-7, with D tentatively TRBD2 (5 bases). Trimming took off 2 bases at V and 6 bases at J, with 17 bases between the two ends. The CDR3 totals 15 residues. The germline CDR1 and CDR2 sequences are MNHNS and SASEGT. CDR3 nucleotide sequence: TGTGCCAGCAGTGAACTAAGGACTCCAGAGGTCGAGCAGTACTTC. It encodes CASSELRTPEVEQYF.

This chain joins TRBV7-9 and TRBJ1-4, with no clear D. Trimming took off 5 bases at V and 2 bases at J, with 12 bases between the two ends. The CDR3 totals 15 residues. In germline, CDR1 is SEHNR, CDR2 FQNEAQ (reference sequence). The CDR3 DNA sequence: TGTGCCAGCAGCCAAATAGGGAGGACTAATGAAAAACTGTTTTTT. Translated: CASSQIGRTNEKLFF. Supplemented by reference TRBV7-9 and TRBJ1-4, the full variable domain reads DTGVSQNPRHKITKRGQNVTFRCDPISEHNRLYWYRQTLGQGPEFLTYFQNEAQLEKSRLLSDRFSAERPKGSFSTLEIQRTEQGDSAMYLCASSQIGRTNEKLFFGSGTQLSVL.

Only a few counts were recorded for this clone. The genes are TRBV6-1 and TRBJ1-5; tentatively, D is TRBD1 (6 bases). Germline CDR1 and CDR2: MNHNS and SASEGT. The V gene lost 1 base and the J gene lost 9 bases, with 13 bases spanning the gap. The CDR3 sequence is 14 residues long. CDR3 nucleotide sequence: TGTGCCAGCAGTGAAGAGGGGGTGTTCTCGCCCCAGCATTTT. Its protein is CASSEEGVFSPQHF.

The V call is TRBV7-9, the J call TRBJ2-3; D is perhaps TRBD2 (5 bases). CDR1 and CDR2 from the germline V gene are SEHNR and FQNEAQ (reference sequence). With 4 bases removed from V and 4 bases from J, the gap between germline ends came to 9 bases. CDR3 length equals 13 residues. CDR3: CASSSQEADTQYF. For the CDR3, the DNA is TGTGCCAGCAGCTCCCAGGAGGCAGATACGCAGTATTTT.

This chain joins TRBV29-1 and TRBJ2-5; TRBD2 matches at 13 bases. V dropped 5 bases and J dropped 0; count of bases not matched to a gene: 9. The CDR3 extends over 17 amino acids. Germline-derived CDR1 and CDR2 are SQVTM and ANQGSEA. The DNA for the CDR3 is TGCAGCGTTTCCGGGACTAGCGGGGAAAAGTACCAAGAGACCCAGTACTTC. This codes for CSVSGTSGEKYQETQYF.

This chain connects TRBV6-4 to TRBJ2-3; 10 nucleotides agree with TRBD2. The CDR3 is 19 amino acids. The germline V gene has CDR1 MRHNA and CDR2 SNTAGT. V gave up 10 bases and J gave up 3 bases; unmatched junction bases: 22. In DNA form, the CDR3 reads TGTGCCAACCACCCCCCGGGGGGTAGCGGGAGGCCTAGGACAGATACGCAGTATTTT. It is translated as CANHPPGGSGRPRTDTQYF.

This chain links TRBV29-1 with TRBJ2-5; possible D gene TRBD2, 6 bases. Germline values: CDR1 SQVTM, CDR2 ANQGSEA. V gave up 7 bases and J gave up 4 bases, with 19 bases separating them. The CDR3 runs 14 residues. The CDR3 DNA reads TGCAGCGCAAATGCCGGGACGGAGGGAGAGACCCAGTACTTC. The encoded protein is CSANAGTEGETQYF.

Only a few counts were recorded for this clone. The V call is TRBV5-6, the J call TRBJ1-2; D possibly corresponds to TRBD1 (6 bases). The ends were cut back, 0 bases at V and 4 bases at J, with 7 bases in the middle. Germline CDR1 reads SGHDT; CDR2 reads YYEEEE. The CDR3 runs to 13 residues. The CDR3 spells CASSLEQGYGYTF. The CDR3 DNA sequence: TGTGCCAGCAGCTTGGAACAGGGCTATGGCTACACCTTC.

The CDR3 DNA reads as TGTGCCAGCAGCTTCATGGGGGCCTCTGAAGCTTTCTTT. Translating gives CASSFMGASEAFF. The rearrangement links TRBV7-9 to TRBJ1-1, with D maybe TRBD1 (6 bases). The ends were cut back, 3 bases at V and 6 bases at J, with 11 bases in the middle. The CDR3 contains 13 residues. Germline values: CDR1 SEHNR, CDR2 FQNEAQ (reference sequence).

The CDR3 here is CASSIEAHRGQPQHF. Written as DNA, the CDR3 is TGTGCCAGTAGTATCGAGGCTCACAGGGGGCAGCCCCAGCATTTT. The chain is built from TRBV19 and TRBJ1-5; the match to TRBD1 covers 8 bases. There are 15 residues in the CDR3. The J segment lost 7 bases and the V segment lost 3 bases, leaving 8 bases of the junction unmatched. Germline-derived CDR1 and CDR2 are LNHDA and SQIVND (reference sequence).

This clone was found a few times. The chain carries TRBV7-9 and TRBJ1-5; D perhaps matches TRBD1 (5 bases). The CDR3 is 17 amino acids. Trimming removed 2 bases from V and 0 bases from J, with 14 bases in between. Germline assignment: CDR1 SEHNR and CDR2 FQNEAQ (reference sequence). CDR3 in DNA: TGTGCCAGCAGCTTATCCGCAGGGATGTATAGCAATCAGCCCCAGCATTTT. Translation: CASSLSAGMYSNQPQHF.